This is a list of T cell receptor beta chains from one sample in a study of CD8+CD57+ T cells in acquired aplastic anemia. From the reads, TCRdb called clonotypes with MiXCR, one entry per CDR3 protein. The table includes under 200,000 distinct CDR3 sequences, roughly 48% detected once. What was sequenced was sorted CD4+, CD8+, or CD8+CD57+ T cells (not recorded which) from PBMCs. These receptors all come from a human donor with aplastic anemia. The CDR3 runs from the conserved cysteine through the conserved F or W. The D gene is left open where the match is weak. Not every row has a clone size; where given, it reads once, few, many or a size class.

clone size	V gene	J gene	D gene	CDR3 protein	CDR3 DNA
-	TRBV3-1	TRBJ2-2	-	CASNSHGRELFF	TGTGCCAGCAACTCGCACGGCCGGGAGCTGTTTTTT
-	TRBV2	TRBJ2-5	-	CASSSTLYQETQYF	TGTGCCAGCAGTTCCACATTGTACCAAGAGACCCAGTACTTC
-	TRBV19	TRBJ2-7	-	CASSENRVRSEQYF	TGTGCCAGTAGTGAAAACAGGGTAAGGAGCGAGCAGTACTTC
-	TRBV2	TRBJ2-2	-	CASSEVPPNTGELFF	TGTGCCAGCAGTGAGGTCCCCCCCAACACCGGGGAGCTGTTTTTT
many	TRBV3-1	TRBJ1-1	-	CASSLQDANTEAFF	TGTGCCAGCAGCCTCCAGGATGCGAACACTGAAGCTTTCTTT
-	TRBV11-2	TRBJ1-6	TRBD1	CASSLEKGAGNSPLHF	TGTGCCAGCAGCTTAGAAAAGGGGGCAGGGAATTCACCCCTCCACTTT
many	TRBV6-2/TRBV6-3	TRBJ2-3	-	CASRKTKATDTQYF	TGTGCCAGCAGAAAAACAAAGGCCACAGATACGCAGTATTTT
-	TRBV7-2	TRBJ1-1	TRBD1	CASSPRDRRNTEAFF	TGTGCCAGCAGTCCCAGGGACAGGCGAAACACTGAAGCTTTCTTT
-	TRBV7-3	TRBJ2-1	TRBD2	CARGGSGTYNEQFF	TGTGCCAGAGGGGGTAGCGGGACGTACAATGAGCAGTTCTTC
-	TRBV20-1	TRBJ1-2	-	CSARDLRATYGYTF	TGCAGTGCTAGAGATCTCAGGGCTACCTATGGCTACACCTTC
-	TRBV6-1	TRBJ2-7	-	CASSDRASSYEQYF	TGTGCCAGCAGTGACCGCGCCAGCTCCTACGAGCAGTACTTC
many	TRBV20-1	TRBJ1-2	TRBD1	CSAPGDRGSNYGYTF	TGCAGTGCTCCCGGAGACAGGGGGTCTAACTATGGCTACACCTTC
-	TRBV20-1	TRBJ2-7	TRBD2	CSATSFEGTTYEQYF	TGCAGTGCCACTTCTTTCGAGGGGACTACCTACGAGCAGTACTTC
few	TRBV7-3	TRBJ1-6	-	CASASYNSPLHF	TGTGCCAGCGCCAGCTATAATTCACCCCTCCACTTT
few	TRBV15	TRBJ2-3	TRBD2	CATSREGTSGGDTQYF	TGTGCCACCAGCAGGGAGGGGACTAGCGGGGGCGATACGCAGTATTTT
once	TRBV5-6	TRBJ2-7	TRBD1	CASSLEGATYEQYF	TGTGCCAGCAGCTTGGAGGGGGCAACCTACGAGCAGTACTTC
many	TRBV7-2	TRBJ1-4	TRBD1	CASSLAQGDGEKLFF	TGTGCCAGCAGCTTAGCGCAGGGGGACGGGGAAAAACTGTTTTTT
-	TRBV5-6	TRBJ2-5	TRBD1	CASSSTGGETQYF	TGTGCCAGCAGCTCGACAGGGGGAGAGACCCAGTACTTC
few	TRBV2	TRBJ2-1	TRBD2	CASSEAVAGGNEQFF	TGTGCCAGCAGTGAGGCAGTAGCGGGGGGCAATGAGCAGTTCTTC
once	TRBV3-1	TRBJ2-3	-	CASSQDWNAQYF	TGTGCCAGCAGCCAAGATTGGAATGCGCAGTATTTT
once	TRBV20-1	TRBJ2-3	TRBD2	CSAKTSFSTDTQYF	TGCAGTGCCAAGACTAGCTTTAGCACAGATACGCAGTATTTT
-	TRBV5-6	TRBJ2-7	-	CASSLGQDTYEQYF	TGTGCCAGCAGCTTGGGACAGGATACCTACGAGCAGTACTTC
many	TRBV4-1	TRBJ2-2	-	CASSQAPPGELFF	TGCGCCAGCAGCCAGGCGCCTCCCGGGGAGCTGTTTTTT
-	TRBV10-3	TRBJ2-3	TRBD2	CAISRGLASTDTQYF	TGTGCCATCAGTAGGGGACTAGCTAGCACAGATACGCAGTATTTT
many	TRBV20-1	TRBJ1-1	-	CSARAPGGTEAFF	TGCAGTGCTAGAGCGCCCGGGGGGACTGAAGCTTTCTTT
once	TRBV9	TRBJ1-4	TRBD1	CASSVEGQGHEKLFF	TGTGCCAGCAGCGTGGAAGGACAGGGGCATGAAAAACTGTTTTTT
-	TRBV3-1	TRBJ1-1	-	CASSHTPGVAFF	TGTGCCAGCAGCCACACTCCCGGTGTAGCTTTCTTT
-	TRBV19	TRBJ2-2	-	CASSTGLNTGELFF	TGTGCCAGTAGTACGGGCCTTAACACCGGGGAGCTGTTTTTT
-	TRBV6-1	TRBJ1-6	-	CAGKSGVHSPLHF	TGTGCCGGGAAGTCGGGAGTCCATTCACCCCTCCACTTT
many	TRBV5-1	TRBJ1-1	-	CASTWGTSNTEAFF	TGCGCCAGCACCTGGGGGACTTCGAACACTGAAGCTTTCTTT
many	TRBV14	TRBJ1-4	-	CASSNPTGRSREKLFF	TGTGCCAGCAGCAACCCGACAGGTCGTAGTAGAGAAAAACTGTTTTTT
many	TRBV20-1	TRBJ2-1	-	CSATQGYEQFF	TGCAGTGCTACTCAGGGGTATGAGCAGTTCTTC